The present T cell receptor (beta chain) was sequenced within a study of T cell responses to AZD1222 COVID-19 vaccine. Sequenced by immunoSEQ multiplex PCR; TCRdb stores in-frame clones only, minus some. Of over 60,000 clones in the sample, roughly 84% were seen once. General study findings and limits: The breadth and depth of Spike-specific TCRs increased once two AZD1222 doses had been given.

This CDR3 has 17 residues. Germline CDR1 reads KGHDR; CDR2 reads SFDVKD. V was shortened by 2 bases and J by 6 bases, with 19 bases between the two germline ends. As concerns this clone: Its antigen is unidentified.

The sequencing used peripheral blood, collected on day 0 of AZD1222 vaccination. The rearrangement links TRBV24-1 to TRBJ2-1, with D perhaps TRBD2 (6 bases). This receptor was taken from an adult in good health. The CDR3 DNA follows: TGTGCCACCAGTGATTCCAAACTAGCCAGCCTTTCCAATGAGCAGTTCTTC. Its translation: CATSDSKLASLSNEQFF.